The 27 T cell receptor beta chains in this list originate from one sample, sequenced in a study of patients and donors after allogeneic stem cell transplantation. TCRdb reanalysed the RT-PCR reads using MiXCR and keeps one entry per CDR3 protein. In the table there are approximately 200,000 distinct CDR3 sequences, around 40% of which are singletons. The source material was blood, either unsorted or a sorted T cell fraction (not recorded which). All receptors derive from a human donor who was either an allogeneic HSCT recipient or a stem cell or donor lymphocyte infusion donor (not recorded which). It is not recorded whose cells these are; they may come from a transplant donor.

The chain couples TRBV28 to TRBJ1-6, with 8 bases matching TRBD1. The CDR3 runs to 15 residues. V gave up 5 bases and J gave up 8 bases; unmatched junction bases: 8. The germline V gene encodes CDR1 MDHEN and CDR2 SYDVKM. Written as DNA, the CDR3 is TGTGCCAGCAGTAAGGTCACAGGGGGGGATTCACCCCTCCACTTT. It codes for CASSKVTGGDSPLHF.

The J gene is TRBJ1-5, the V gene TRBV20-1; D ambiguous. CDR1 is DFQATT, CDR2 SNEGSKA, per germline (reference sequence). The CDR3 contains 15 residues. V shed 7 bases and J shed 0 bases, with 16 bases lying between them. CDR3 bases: TGCAGTGGCAGACGGGGAGGGAATAGCAATCAGCCCCAGCATTTT. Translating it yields CSGRRGGNSNQPQHF.

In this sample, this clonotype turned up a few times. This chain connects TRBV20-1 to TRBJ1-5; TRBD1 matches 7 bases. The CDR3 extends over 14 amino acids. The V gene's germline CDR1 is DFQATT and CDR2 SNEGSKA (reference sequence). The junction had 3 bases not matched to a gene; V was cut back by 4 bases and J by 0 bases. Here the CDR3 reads CSATRDSSNQPQHF. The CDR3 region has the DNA TGCAGTGCTACTCGGGACAGTAGCAATCAGCCCCAGCATTTT.

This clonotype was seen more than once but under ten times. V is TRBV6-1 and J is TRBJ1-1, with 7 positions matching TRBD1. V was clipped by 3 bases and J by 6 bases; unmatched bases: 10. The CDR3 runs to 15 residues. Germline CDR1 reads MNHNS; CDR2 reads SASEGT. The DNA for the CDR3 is TGTGCCAGCAGTGACTTCAGGGGGATACGCGCTGAAGCTTTCTTT. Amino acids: CASSDFRGIRAEAFF.

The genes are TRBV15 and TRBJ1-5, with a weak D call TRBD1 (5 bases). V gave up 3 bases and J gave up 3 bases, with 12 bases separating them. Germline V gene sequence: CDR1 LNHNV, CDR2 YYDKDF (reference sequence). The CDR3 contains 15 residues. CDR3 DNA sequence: TGTGCCACCAGCAGCACAGGCGAAACCAATCAGCCCCAGCATTTT. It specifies CATSSTGETNQPQHF.

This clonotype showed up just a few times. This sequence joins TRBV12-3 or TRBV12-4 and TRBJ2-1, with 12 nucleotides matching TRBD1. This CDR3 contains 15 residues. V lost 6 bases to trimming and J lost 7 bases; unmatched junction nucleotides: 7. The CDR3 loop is CASSDPGQGANEQFF. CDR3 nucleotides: TGTGCCAGCAGCGACCCGGGACAGGGGGCAAATGAGCAGTTCTTC.

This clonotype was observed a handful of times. For the CDR3, the DNA is TGTGCCAGCTCGGGACGGCCAGGATATGGCTACACCTTC. Translating gives CASSGRPGYGYTF. This chain uses TRBV2 with TRBJ1-2, with D tentatively TRBD1 (5 bases). This CDR3 is built from 13 residues. V was shortened by 8 bases and J by 5 bases, with 15 bases between the two germline ends. Germline CDR1 is SNHLY and CDR2 is FYNNEI.

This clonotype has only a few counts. The CDR3 bases are TGTGCCAGCTCACCTTTGGCTCCCAGCCCAGGGAGTAGCAATCAGCCCCAGCATTTT. Its translation: CASSPLAPSPGSSNQPQHF. This chain joins TRBV18 and TRBJ1-5, with a weak D call TRBD1 (5 bases). This CDR3 has 19 residues. Germline V gives CDR1 KGHSH, CDR2 LQKENI. V was shortened by 3 bases and J by 0 bases, with 21 bases between the two germline ends.

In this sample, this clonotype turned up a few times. This CDR3 is CASSLTSRGLTEAFF. The CDR3 DNA reads as TGTGCCAGCAGTTTAACGTCTCGGGGGCTCACTGAAGCTTTCTTT. V usage is TRBV28 and J usage is TRBJ1-1; the D gene is possibly TRBD1 (6 bases). V was shortened by 2 bases and J by 4 bases, with 14 bases between the two germline ends. The CDR3 is made up of 15 amino acids. CDR1 and CDR2 from the germline V gene are MDHEN and SYDVKM. The whole variable domain, filled in from reference TRBV28 and TRBJ1-1, reads DVKVTQSSRYLVKRTGEKVFLECVQDMDHENMFWYRQDPGLGLRLIYFSYDVKMKEKGDIPEGYSVSREKKERFSLILESASTNQTSMYLCASSLTSRGLTEAFFGQGTRLTVV.

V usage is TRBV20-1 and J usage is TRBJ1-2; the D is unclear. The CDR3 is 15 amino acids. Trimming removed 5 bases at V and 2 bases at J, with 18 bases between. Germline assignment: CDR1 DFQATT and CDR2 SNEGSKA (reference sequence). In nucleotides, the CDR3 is TGCAGTGCTCCTCTGCCCGGGAGGGCCAACTATGGCTACACCTTC. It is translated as CSAPLPGRANYGYTF.

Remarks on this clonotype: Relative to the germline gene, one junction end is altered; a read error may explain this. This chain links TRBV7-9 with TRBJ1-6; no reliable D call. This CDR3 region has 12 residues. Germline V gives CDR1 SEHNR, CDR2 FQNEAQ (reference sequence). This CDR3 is CASTHINPPLHF. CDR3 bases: TGTGCCAGCACCCACATTAATCCACCCCTCCACTTT.

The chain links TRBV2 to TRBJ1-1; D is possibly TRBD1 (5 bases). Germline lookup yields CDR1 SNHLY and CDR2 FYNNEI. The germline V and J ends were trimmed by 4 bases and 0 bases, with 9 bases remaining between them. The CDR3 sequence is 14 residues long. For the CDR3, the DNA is TGTGCCAGCAGTGCTGGGACTATGAACACTGAAGCTTTCTTT. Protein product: CASSAGTMNTEAFF.

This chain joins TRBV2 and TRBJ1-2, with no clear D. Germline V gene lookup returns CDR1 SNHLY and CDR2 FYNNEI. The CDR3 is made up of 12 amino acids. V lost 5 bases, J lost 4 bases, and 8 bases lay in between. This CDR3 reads CASSSDVYGYTF. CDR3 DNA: TGTGCCAGCAGTAGCGACGTCTATGGCTACACCTTC.

As DNA, the CDR3 is TGCGCCAGCAGCCTCGGGACAGGGGGCTTTGACACTGAAGCTTTCTTT. Its translation: CASSLGTGGFDTEAFF. This chain uses TRBV4-3 with TRBJ1-1, with 12 positions matching TRBD1. V shed 4 bases, J shed 3 bases, and the junction held 6 bases outside the gene matches. In germline, CDR1 is LGHNA, CDR2 YSLEER. The CDR3 is made up of 16 amino acids.

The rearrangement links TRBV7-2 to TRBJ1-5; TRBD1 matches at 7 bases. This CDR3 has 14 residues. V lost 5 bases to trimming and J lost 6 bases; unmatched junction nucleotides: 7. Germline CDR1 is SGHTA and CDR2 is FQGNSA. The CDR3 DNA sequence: TGTGCCAGCAGCCCGACAGGGAAGGTTCAGCCCCAGCATTTT. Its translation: CASSPTGKVQPQHF.

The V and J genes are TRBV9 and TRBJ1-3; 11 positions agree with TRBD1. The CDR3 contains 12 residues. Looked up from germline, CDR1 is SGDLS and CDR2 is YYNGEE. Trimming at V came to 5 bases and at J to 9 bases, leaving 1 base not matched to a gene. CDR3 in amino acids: CASRGTGGTIYF. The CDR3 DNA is TGTGCCAGCAGAGGGACAGGGGGCACCATATATTTT.

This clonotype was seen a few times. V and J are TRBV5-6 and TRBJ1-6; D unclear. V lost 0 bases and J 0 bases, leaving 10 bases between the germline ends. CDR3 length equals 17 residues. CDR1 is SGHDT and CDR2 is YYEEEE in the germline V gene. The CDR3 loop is CASSLVGFGSYNSPLHF. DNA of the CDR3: TGTGCCAGCAGCTTGGTCGGCTTCGGCTCCTATAATTCACCCCTCCACTTT.

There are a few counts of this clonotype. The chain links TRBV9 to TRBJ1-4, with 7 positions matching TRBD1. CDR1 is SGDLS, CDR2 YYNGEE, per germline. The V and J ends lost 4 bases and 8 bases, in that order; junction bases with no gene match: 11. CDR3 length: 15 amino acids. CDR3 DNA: TGTGCCAGCAGCCCTGAACAGGGGAGGAGAGAAAAACTGTTTTTT. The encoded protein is CASSPEQGRREKLFF.

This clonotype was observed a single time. CDR3 DNA: TGCGCCAGCAGCCAATACAGGGGGAGAGGTTACGAGCAGTACTTC. Amino acids: CASSQYRGRGYEQYF. The J gene is TRBJ2-7, the V gene TRBV5-1; 8 bases align to TRBD1. The V gene's germline CDR1 is SGHRS and CDR2 YFSETQ. The ends lost 4 bases at V and 4 bases at J; junction bases unmatched: 10. CDR3 length: 15 residues.

The CDR3 region is CASSLAGAAHVTEAFF. Here the CDR3 DNA reads TGCGCCAGCAGCTTGGCCGGGGCGGCCCATGTCACTGAAGCTTTCTTT. The rearrangement links TRBV5-1 to TRBJ1-1, with D perhaps TRBD1 (5 bases). The CDR3 is 16 amino acids. Trimming cost V 0 bases and J 4 bases, with 16 bases left between them. CDR1 and CDR2 (germline): SGHRS, YFSETQ.

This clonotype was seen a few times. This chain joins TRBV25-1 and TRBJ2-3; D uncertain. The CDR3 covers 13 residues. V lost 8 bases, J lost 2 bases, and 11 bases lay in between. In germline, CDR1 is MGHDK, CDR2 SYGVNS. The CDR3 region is CASHGRNTDTQYF. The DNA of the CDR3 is TGTGCCAGCCATGGACGGAACACAGATACGCAGTATTTT.

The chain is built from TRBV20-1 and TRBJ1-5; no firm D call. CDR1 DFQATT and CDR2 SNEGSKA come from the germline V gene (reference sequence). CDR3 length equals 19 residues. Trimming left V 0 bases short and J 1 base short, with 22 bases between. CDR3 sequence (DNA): TGCAGTGCTAGAGACCCTAAAACAGCGACCGGTACGAGCAATCAGCCCCAGCATTTT. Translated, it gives CSARDPKTATGTSNQPQHF.

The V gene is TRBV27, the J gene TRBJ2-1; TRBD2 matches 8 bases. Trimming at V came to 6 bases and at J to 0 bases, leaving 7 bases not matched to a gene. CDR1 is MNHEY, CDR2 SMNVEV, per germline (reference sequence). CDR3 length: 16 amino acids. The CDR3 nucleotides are TGTGCCAGCAGCGTTAGCGGGGTCAGCTCCTACAATGAGCAGTTCTTC. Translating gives CASSVSGVSSYNEQFF.

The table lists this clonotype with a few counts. The DNA of the CDR3 is TGTGCCAGCAGAGTCCAAGGGACAGGAAGCTCTGGGGCCAACGTCCTGACTTTC. It encodes CASRVQGTGSSGANVLTF. The rearrangement joins TRBV6-6 to TRBJ2-6; 8 nucleotides line up with TRBD1. Germline loops: CDR1 MNHNY, CDR2 SVGAGI (reference sequence). This CDR3 is 18 amino acids long. The V and J ends lost 6 bases and 0 bases, in that order; junction bases with no gene match: 10.

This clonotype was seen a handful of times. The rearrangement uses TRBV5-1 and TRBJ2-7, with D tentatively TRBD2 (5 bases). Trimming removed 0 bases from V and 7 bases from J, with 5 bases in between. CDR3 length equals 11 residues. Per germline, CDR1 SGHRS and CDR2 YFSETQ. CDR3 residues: CASSLAGEQYF. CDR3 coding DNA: TGCGCCAGCAGCTTGGCGGGGGAGCAGTACTTC.

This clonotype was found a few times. For the CDR3, the DNA is TGTGCCAGCAGCCGGGCCAGCAATCAGCCCCAGCATTTT. Residues: CASSRASNQPQHF. The V and J genes are TRBV11-2 and TRBJ1-5; unclear D gene. Trimming shortened V by 5 bases and J by 1 base, and 6 bases separated the two germline ends. This CDR3 contains 13 residues. Per the germline V gene, CDR1 is SGHAT and CDR2 is FQNNGV.

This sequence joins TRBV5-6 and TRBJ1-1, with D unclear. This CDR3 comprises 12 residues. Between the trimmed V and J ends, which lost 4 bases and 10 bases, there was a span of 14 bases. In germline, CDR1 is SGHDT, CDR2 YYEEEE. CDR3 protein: CASSRLGKGAFF. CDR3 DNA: TGTGCCAGCAGCCGCCTGGGGAAGGGAGCTTTCTTT.